The T cell receptor beta chain described here comes from a study of blood T cell repertoires in COVID-19. Germline assignment: CDR1 PRHDT and CDR2 FYEKMQ (reference sequence). V was clipped by 5 bases and J by 7 bases, with 14 bases between them. The CDR3 totals 13 residues. Only in-frame clones appear in the TCRdb table, and some are missing; sequencing was by immunoSEQ multiplex PCR. The data show roughly 400,000 clones, 90% to 95% seen once. Specimen: PBMCs or T cells enriched from blood (not recorded which). The sequence came from a woman aged 40 to 55 who had been exposed to COVID-19. V usage is TRBV13 and J usage is TRBJ1-1; perhaps TRBD1 as D (5 bases). The CDR3 DNA sequence: TGTGCCAGCAGCCCACGGGGGTATGGTGAAGCTTTCTTT. Translation: CASSPRGYGEAFF.